A single sample gave rise to the 20 T cell receptor beta chains below, sequenced in a study of shared clonotypes between healthy human individuals. TCRdb keeps only in-frame clones here, not all; method: immunoSEQ multiplex PCR. The table records approximately 500,000 clones, roughly 80% of them present only once. The sample taken for sequencing was PBMCs. The receptors were sampled from a woman aged 40 to 55 in good health. Some clones in this sample may be carry-over from other donors' samples.

The chain uses TRBV5-6 and TRBJ2-7; unclear D gene. The CDR3 is made up of 14 amino acids. Germline lookup yields CDR1 SGHDT and CDR2 YYEEEE. The V and J ends lost 1 base and 7 bases respectively, with 15 bases between them. The CDR3: CASSLMGSLREQYF. The CDR3 DNA sequence: TGTGCCAGCAGCTTGATGGGGTCCTTGAGGGAGCAGTACTTC.

This rearrangement joins TRBV6-1 to TRBJ1-5; 10 nucleotides agree with TRBD1. The V segment lost 7 bases and the J segment 6 bases; nucleotides outside the gene matches: 9. The CDR3 is made up of 15 amino acids. Germline-derived CDR1 and CDR2 are MNHNS and SASEGT. The CDR3 coding sequence is TGTGCCAGCAAATTCGGGACAGGGGAGGGTCAGCCCCAGCATTTT. This codes for CASKFGTGEGQPQHF.

The rearrangement links TRBV5-6 to TRBJ2-3; 9 positions match TRBD2. Trimming cost V 4 bases and J 1 base; bases outside gene matches: 10. Germline V gene sequence: CDR1 SGHDT, CDR2 YYEEEE. This CDR3 has 17 residues. The CDR3 coding sequence is TGTGCCAGCAGCCCGGGACTAGCCGGATGGGGCACAGATACGCAGTATTTT. As protein: CASSPGLAGWGTDTQYF.

Concerning this clone itself: A read error may be the cause here, since a much bigger clone is one base away. This chain joins TRBV4-1 and TRBJ2-5; 9 bases agree with TRBD2. Losses at the gene ends were 4 bases for V and 4 bases for J; bases not matched to a gene: 16. Germline assignment: CDR1 MGHRA and CDR2 YSYEKL. This CDR3 contains 18 residues. The CDR3: CASSRGGGSCGRGETQYF. The CDR3 DNA sequence: TGCGCCAGCAGCCGGGGCGGGGGTTCCTGCGGGAGGGGAGAGACCCAGTACTTC.

The rearrangement uses TRBV18 and TRBJ2-5, with 7 bases fitting TRBD1. J lost 5 bases, V lost 2 bases, and 2 bases had no gene match. The CDR3 runs 13 residues. CDR1 and CDR2 (germline): KGHSH, LQKENI. The CDR3: CASSPRGRETQYF. CDR3 bases: TGTGCCAGCTCACCAAGGGGGCGTGAGACCCAGTACTTC.

Comments on this clone: This probably arose from a read error, given a far larger clone one base away. Other nucleotide sequences from this sample produce the same CDR3. The J gene is TRBJ1-5, the V gene TRBV28; TRBD1 matches at 9 bases. The CDR3 covers 15 residues. CDR1 is MDHEN and CDR2 is SYDVKM in the germline V gene. CDR3 amino acids: CASSFGDRDNQPQHF. The CDR3, as DNA: TGTGCTAGCAGTTTTGGGGACAGGGACAATCAGCCCCAGCATTTT.

The V call is TRBV28, the J call TRBJ1-3; tentatively, D is TRBD1 (5 bases). This CDR3 comprises 14 residues. The V end lost 6 bases, the J end lost 4 bases, and 13 bases lay between the germline ends. In germline, CDR1 is MDHEN, CDR2 SYDVKM. CDR3 bases: TGTGCCAGCAGGCCGTGGGGGGAAGGAAACACCATATATTTT. It is translated as CASRPWGEGNTIYF. Drawing the rest from reference TRBV28 and TRBJ1-3, the complete variable domain is DVKVTQSSRYLVKRTGEKVFLECVQDMDHENMFWYRQDPGLGLRLIYFSYDVKMKEKGDIPEGYSVSREKKERFSLILESASTNQTSMYLCASRPWGEGNTIYFGEGSWLTVV.

The chain is built from TRBV30 and TRBJ2-3; TRBD1 agrees at 8 bases. The CDR3 consists of 13 residues. Germline-derived CDR1 and CDR2 are GTSNPN and SVGIG (reference sequence). J lost 5 bases, V lost 2 bases, and 3 bases had no gene match. The DNA of the CDR3 is TGTGCCTGGAGTCGCAGGGGGCAAGATACGCAGTATTTT. Translation gives CAWSRRGQDTQYF.

This clone was counted a few times. The J gene is TRBJ2-2, the V gene TRBV27, with no clear D. The V and J ends lost 3 bases and 0 bases respectively, with 11 bases between them. The CDR3 length is 16 residues. Germline values: CDR1 MNHEY, CDR2 SMNVEV (reference sequence). The CDR3 nucleotides are TGTGCCAGCAGTTTCCTTTCGGCCCCGAACACCGGGGAGCTGTTTTTT. It translates to CASSFLSAPNTGELFF.

This chain links TRBV6-6 with TRBJ1-2, with TRBD1 identical over 7 bases. Germline CDR1 MNHNY, CDR2 SVGAGI (reference sequence). This CDR3 has 14 residues. The J segment lost 8 bases and the V segment lost 1 base, leaving 7 bases of the junction unmatched. In DNA form, the CDR3 reads TGTGCCAGCAGTTACTTGAGAGGACAGGACGGCTACACCTTC. Protein: CASSYLRGQDGYTF.

This clone has only one observation. The chain employs TRBV27 and TRBJ2-1; 8 bases map to TRBD1. CDR3 length: 15 amino acids. Trimming cost V 6 bases and J 5 bases; bases outside gene matches: 9. Germline V gene data show CDR1 as MNHEY and CDR2 as SMNVEV (reference sequence). The CDR3 bases are TGTGCCAGCAGCTACGAGGGGACAGGAAACAATGAGCAGTTCTTC. Its protein product is CASSYEGTGNNEQFF.

This clone was picked up a small number of times. This chain joins TRBV28 and TRBJ1-4, with D possibly TRBD1 on 5 matching bases. This CDR3 is built from 14 residues. Germline V gene data show CDR1 as MDHEN and CDR2 as SYDVKM. Trimming stripped 2 bases from V and 8 bases from J, with 12 bases between. The CDR3 DNA reads as TGTGCCAGCAGTTTAGCCGGGGCGGAGGAAAAACTGTTTTTT. Residues: CASSLAGAEEKLFF.

This chain connects TRBV5-1 to TRBJ2-1; a weak D match, TRBD2 (5 bases). This CDR3 is 15 amino acids long. The germline V gene has CDR1 SGHRS and CDR2 YFSETQ. V lost 0 bases, J lost 4 bases, and 11 bases lay in between. CDR3 sequence (DNA): TGCGCCAGCAGCTTGGTGGCGGGCACGTACAATGAGCAGTTCTTC. It yields the protein CASSLVAGTYNEQFF.

Comment on this clone: An end of the junction does not agree with germline; a read error may underlie this. The rearrangement links TRBV19 to TRBJ1-2; D is perhaps TRBD1 (6 bases). The length of the CDR3 is 14 residues. Germline V CDR1 and CDR2: LNHDA, SQIVND (reference sequence). CDR3 nucleotides: TGTGCCAGTAGTAGTGGGGGGCCAGCCCCGTTCCCCGTCTTC. It codes for CASSSGGPAPFPVF.

The rearrangement links TRBV9 to TRBJ2-3; 9 nucleotides line up with TRBD1. The ends lost 0 bases at V and 3 bases at J; junction bases unmatched: 5. Per germline, CDR1 SGDLS and CDR2 YYNGEE. CDR3 size: 16 residues. CDR3: CASSVVSGQGTDTQYF. CDR3 in DNA: TGTGCCAGCAGCGTAGTGTCGGGACAGGGAACAGATACGCAGTATTTT. Looking up the rest from reference TRBV9 and TRBJ2-3 gives the full variable domain: DSGVTQTPKHLITATGQRVTLRCSPRSGDLSVYWYQQSLDQGLQFLIQYYNGEERAKGNILERFSAQQFPDLHSELNLSSLELGDSALYFCASSVVSGQGTDTQYFGPGTRLTVL.

The chain joins TRBV29-1 to TRBJ2-1; TRBD1 or TRBD2 may be the D gene (5 bases each). This CDR3 has 13 residues. The germline V gene encodes CDR1 SQVTM and CDR2 ANQGSEA. The V end lost 4 bases, the J end lost 2 bases, and 9 bases lay between the germline ends. The CDR3 loop is CSVGGLAYNEQFF. The DNA of the CDR3 is TGCAGCGTTGGGGGGTTAGCCTACAATGAGCAGTTCTTC.

For the CDR3, the DNA is TGTGCCAGCAGCCAAGAGTGGTATGGGGGGCAAGAGACCCAGTACTTC. This codes for CASSQEWYGGQETQYF. This chain connects TRBV4-2 to TRBJ2-5; D perhaps matches TRBD2 (6 bases). V was pared by 0 bases and J by 2 bases, with 13 bases between. This CDR3 is built from 16 residues. Germline CDR1 is LGHNA and CDR2 is YNFKEQ.

This chain links TRBV11-3 with TRBJ2-7, with D hard to call. The ends were cut back, 4 bases at V and 7 bases at J, with 32 bases in the middle. The germline V gene encodes CDR1 SGHNT and CDR2 YENEEA. This CDR3 contains 19 residues. The CDR3 coding sequence is TGTGCCAGCAGCTCCACATGCCGATTAATAGTCGACTCTCGTCAAGAGCAGTACTTC. Its protein product is CASSSTCRLIVDSRQEQYF.

Concerning this clone itself: This may be a read error, as it is one base from a much larger clone. The same CDR3 can be traced to other DNA sequences in this sample. The genes are TRBV7-2 and TRBJ1-2, with 7 positions matching TRBD1. The V and J ends lost 5 bases and 5 bases, in that order; junction bases with no gene match: 2. Per germline, CDR1 SGHTA and CDR2 FQGNSA. The length of the CDR3 is 12 residues. The CDR3 loop reads CASSLTGYGYTF. The DNA of the CDR3 is TGTGCCAGCAGCCTGACAGGGTATGGCTACACCTTC. Complete variable domain (other parts from reference TRBV7-2 and TRBJ1-2): GAGVSQSPSNKVTEKGKDVELRCDPISGHTALYWYRQSLGQGLEFLIYFQGNSAPDKSGLPSDRFSAERTGGSVSTLTIQRTQQEDSAVYLCASSLTGYGYTFGSGTRLTVV.

This chain uses TRBV4-1 with TRBJ2-7, with 16 bases identical to TRBD2. Germline trimming cut 4 bases from V and 5 bases from J; bases unmatched to any gene: 14. The CDR3 runs to 19 residues. Germline V lookup: CDR1 MGHRA, CDR2 YSYEKL. DNA of the CDR3: TGCGCCAGCAGCCTCAGTGGGGGACTAGCGGGAGGGCCAGTAGACGAGCAGTACTTC. As protein: CASSLSGGLAGGPVDEQYF.